The 18 T cell receptor beta chains below come from one sample, sequenced in a study of T cell repertoires in cytomegalovirus infection. TCRdb ran MiXCR on the reads and lists one entry per CDR3 protein. The table records 300,000 to 400,000 distinct CDR3 sequences, 15% to 20% of them present only once. Sequencing was done on a sample of PBMCs. The receptors were sampled from a human donor in good health (CMV status not recorded). Some clones in this sample may be carry-over from other donors' samples.

On this clonotype itself: This may stem from a read error, because a much larger clone lies one nucleotide away. The V call is TRBV28, the J call TRBJ2-3; D possibly corresponds to TRBD2 (5 bases). Germline CDR1 reads MDHEN; CDR2 reads SYDVKM. Trimming left V 4 bases short and J 0 bases short, with 8 bases between. CDR3 length equals 14 residues. DNA of the CDR3: TGTGCCAGCAGTTCTAGCCAGAGCACAGATACGCAGTATTTT. Translating it yields CASSSSQSTDTQYF.

This clonotype was observed a few times. V and J are TRBV19 and TRBJ1-5; no reliable D call. CDR1 is LNHDA and CDR2 is SQIVND in the germline V gene (reference sequence). V was pared by 7 bases and J by 6 bases, with 13 bases between. The CDR3 is made up of 13 amino acids. The CDR3 DNA is TGTGCCAGTAACTCCCCGCAAACTCAGCCCCAGCATTTT. This translates into CASNSPQTQPQHF. The variable domain in full, completed from reference TRBV19 and TRBJ1-5, reads DGGITQSPKYLFRKEGQNVTLSCEQNLNHDAMYWYRQDPGQGLRLIYYSQIVNDFQKGDIAEGYSVSREKKESFPLTVTSAQKNPTAFYLCASNSPQTQPQHFGDGTRLSIL.

The V call is TRBV6-5, the J call TRBJ2-2; no definite D call. The CDR3 has 14 residues. Germline values: CDR1 MNHEY, CDR2 SVGAGI. Trimming removed 1 base at V and 2 bases at J, with 5 bases between. CDR3 sequence (DNA): TGTGCCAGCAGTTACTGGGCAAACACCGGGGAGCTGTTTTTT. Its translation is CASSYWANTGELFF.

A few counts support this clonotype. The chain is built from TRBV28 and TRBJ2-7, with TRBD1 matching over 8 bases. V lost 2 bases and J lost 3; bases outside the gene matches: 3. The CDR3 extends over 14 amino acids. Germline V CDR1 and CDR2: MDHEN, SYDVKM. CDR3 DNA: TGTGCCAGCAGTTTAAAAGACAGGGGCTACGAGCAGTACTTC. Its translation is CASSLKDRGYEQYF.

This chain connects TRBV18 to TRBJ1-1; no firm D call. Germline V lookup: CDR1 KGHSH, CDR2 LQKENI. The CDR3 consists of 13 residues. The ends were cut back, 1 base at V and 8 bases at J, with 11 bases in the middle. This CDR3 is CASSPRTIQEAFF. The CDR3 nucleotides read TGTGCCAGCTCACCACGGACTATACAGGAAGCTTTCTTT.

Comments on this clonotype: Mismatch with germline at one junction end may stem from a read error. The rearrangement uses TRBV6-6 and TRBJ2-7; TRBD2 aligns across 8 bases. Germline lookup yields CDR1 MNHNY and CDR2 SVGAGI (reference sequence). The CDR3 runs 14 residues. CDR3 sequence reads: CAGSSFRGGGEQYF. The CDR3 DNA reads as TGTGCCGGCAGTTCATTCCGGGGGGGAGGCGAGCAGTACTTC.

In this sample, this clonotype turned up many times. The rearrangement uses TRBV7-2 and TRBJ2-3, with TRBD2 matching 8 bases. CDR1 is SGHTA, CDR2 FQGNSA, per germline. CDR3 length equals 17 residues. The J segment lost 4 bases and the V segment lost 4 bases, leaving 13 bases of the junction unmatched. The CDR3 is CASSSDLAGPLADTQYF. In DNA, the CDR3 is TGTGCCAGCAGCTCCGACTTAGCGGGACCGTTAGCAGATACGCAGTATTTT.

The sample holds many counts of this clonotype. The chain uses TRBV4-3 and TRBJ2-6; D gene uncertain. Germline CDR1 and CDR2: LGHNA and YSLEER. The CDR3 has 18 amino acids. The germline V and J ends were trimmed by 1 base and 0 bases, with 13 bases remaining between them. The CDR3 protein is CASSQALKPYSGANVLTF. CDR3 sequence (DNA): TGCGCCAGCAGCCAAGCTCTCAAACCTTACTCTGGGGCCAACGTCCTGACTTTC.

The table lists this clonotype with many counts. The rearrangement links TRBV7-9 to TRBJ1-4; possible D gene TRBD1, 5 bases. Germline V lookup: CDR1 SEHNR, CDR2 FQNEAQ (reference sequence). V was cut by 3 bases and J by 7 bases, with 12 bases left in between. This CDR3 is 14 amino acids long. CDR3 in amino acids: CASSFRGSTEKLFF. CDR3 in DNA: TGTGCCAGCAGCTTCCGGGGGAGTACTGAAAAACTGTTTTTT.

This clonotype turned up a few times. The gene calls are TRBV12-3 or TRBV12-4 and TRBJ1-5; no clear D. This CDR3 has 15 residues. V lost 6 bases and J 4 bases, leaving 16 bases between the germline ends. The CDR3 DNA reads as TGTGCCAGCAGCTCCCACGAGGGATATAATCAGCCCCAGCATTTT. Its protein is CASSSHEGYNQPQHF.

CDR3 nucleotide sequence: TGTGCCAGCAGTTACTCCTCCGGGACAGGGGGCCTGGACGAGCAGTACTTC. Amino acids: CASSYSSGTGGLDEQYF. This sequence joins TRBV12-3 or TRBV12-4 and TRBJ2-7; 12 bases line up with TRBD1. Trimming took 4 bases from V and 5 from J; bases not matched to a gene: 12. There are 17 residues in the CDR3.

This clonotype was found many times. The chain has TRBV7-4 and TRBJ2-2; 13 bases are a match to TRBD2. This CDR3 is 17 amino acids long. Trimming took 4 bases from V and 5 from J; bases not matched to a gene: 7. Germline values: CDR1 SGHVT, CDR2 SQSDAQ. CDR3 DNA: TGTGCCAGCAGCTCCGGACTAGCGGGAGTGGAGACCGGGGAGCTGTTTTTT. It specifies CASSSGLAGVETGELFF. The full variable domain, completed using reference TRBV7-4 and TRBJ2-2, is GAGVSQSPRYKVAKRGRDVALRCDSISGHVTLYWYRQTLGQGSEVLTYSQSDAQRDKSGRPSGRFSAERPERSVSTLKIQRTEQGDSAVYLCASSSGLAGVETGELFFGEGSRLTVL.

Ten or more counts support this clonotype. V usage is TRBV27 and J usage is TRBJ1-1; the match to TRBD1 covers 8 bases. The CDR3 length is 14 residues. The germline V gene has CDR1 MNHEY and CDR2 SMNVEV (reference sequence). Trimming removed 0 bases from V and 4 bases from J; junction bases left unmatched: 1. CDR3 coding DNA: TGTGCCAGCAGTTTATCCGACAGGGGCACTGAAGCTTTCTTT. It translates to CASSLSDRGTEAFF.

This clonotype was seen many times. This chain links TRBV7-8 with TRBJ2-5, with D uncertain. The germline V and J ends were trimmed by 3 bases and 3 bases, with 8 bases remaining between them. Germline CDR1 and CDR2: SGHVS and FQNEAQ. This CDR3 contains 13 residues. Here the CDR3 reads CASSFSREETQYF. Here the CDR3 DNA reads TGTGCCAGCAGCTTTAGCCGGGAAGAGACCCAGTACTTC. The full variable domain, completed using reference TRBV7-8 and TRBJ2-5, is GAGVSQSPRYKVAKRGQDVALRCDPISGHVSLFWYQQALGQGPEFLTYFQNEAQLDKSGLPSDRFFAERPEGSVSTLKIQRTQQEDSAVYLCASSFSREETQYFGPGTRLLVL.

In its sample, this clonotype was seen many times. The chain uses TRBV4-1 and TRBJ2-1; no clear D gene. Germline values: CDR1 MGHRA, CDR2 YSYEKL. V lost 0 bases to trimming and J lost 4 bases, with 10 bases between them. The CDR3 is 15 amino acids. For the CDR3, the DNA is TGCGCCAGCAGCCAAGAGACGGTGGGATACAATGAGCAGTTCTTC. Amino acid sequence: CASSQETVGYNEQFF.

The rearrangement links TRBV6-6 to TRBJ2-4; D perhaps matches TRBD2 (6 bases). Germline CDR1 MNHNY, CDR2 SVGAGI (reference sequence). V was trimmed by 8 bases and J by 1 base, leaving 9 bases between them. The CDR3 has 13 amino acids. In DNA form, the CDR3 reads TGTGCCAGCGGAGGGGCGGCCAAAAACATTCAGTACTTC. Its protein product is CASGGAAKNIQYF.

This clonotype was picked up many times. The gene calls are TRBV7-2 and TRBJ2-4; 7 bases align to TRBD1. The CDR3 is made up of 16 amino acids. The germline CDR1 and CDR2 sequences are SGHTA and FQGNSA. After removal of 5 bases from V and 0 bases from J, the junction contained 7 bases not matched to a gene. CDR3 protein: CASSPDRPLAKNIQYF. The CDR3 nucleotides read TGTGCCAGCAGCCCGGACAGGCCCTTAGCCAAAAACATTCAGTACTTC.

Only a few counts were recorded for this clonotype. This chain uses TRBV2 with TRBJ1-1; D gene unclear. The V end lost 3 bases, the J end lost 10 bases, and 12 bases lay between the germline ends. The CDR3 spans 12 residues. Looked up from germline, CDR1 is SNHLY and CDR2 is FYNNEI. The CDR3 DNA is TGTGCCAGCAGTGACTTTTCGCGGGGAGCTTTCTTT. Amino acid sequence: CASSDFSRGAFF. Full variable domain (missing parts from reference TRBV2 and TRBJ1-1): EPEVTQTPSHQVTQMGQEVILRCVPISNHLYFYWYRQILGQKVEFLVSFYNNEISEKSEIFDDQFSVERPDGSNFTLKIRSTKLEDSAMYFCASSDFSRGAFFGQGTRLTVV.